A single count supports the clone carrying this TCR beta chain. Its antigen is as yet unknown. The data stem from a study of shared clonotypes between healthy human individuals. Study overall: With ages of 18 to 49, the donors were two women and a few men.

Healthy adults negative for HIV, lacking recent acute infections or vaccinations, served as donors. Sorted-subset replicate PCRs used 200 to 250 ng DNA, some 31,000 T cell genomes. TCRdb's copy holds only in-frame clones and misses some; the assay was immunoSEQ multiplex PCR. Altogether some 2,500,000 clones are present, under 95% being singletons, with the ten largest covering approximately 0.4%. General study results and limits: A generally larger estimated richness was seen in naive subsets than in memory subsets.

Germline V gives CDR1 LGHNA, CDR2 YNFKEQ. The CDR3 has 16 residues. V trimming: 5 bases; J trimming: 7 bases; junction bases outside the gene matches: 12. The sample comprised naive CD4+ T cells from PBMCs. The subset is: CD45RA+ positively selected. The receptor was derived from a man younger than 30 in good health. Some clones in this sample may be carry-over from other donors' samples. The V gene is TRBV4-2, the J gene TRBJ2-3; 10 bases align to TRBD2. Here the CDR3 reads CASSIRGLAPGYTQYF. The CDR3 DNA is TGTGCCAGCAGCATAAGGGGACTAGCGCCCGGGTATACGCAGTATTTT.